Included here is one TCR beta chain sequence, with context. A much larger clonotype is one base distant, so this may be a read error. The data were taken from a study of prognosis after radiotherapy for stage I lung cancer. Study summary: It was considered that all non-small cell lung cancer patients were medically inoperable.

Multiplex PCR, run in two rounds, amplified TCR beta CDR3 from genomic DNA. First-round PCR employed TRBV- and TRBJ-specific primers for each gene. TCRdb re-called the multiplex PCR reads with MiXCR, one entry per CDR3 protein. The table shows roughly 32,000 distinct CDR3 sequences, with around 43% occurring only once. The germline V gene encodes CDR1 MNHNS and CDR2 SASEGT. Trimming left V 8 bases short and J 1 base short, with 9 bases between. The CDR3 covers 13 residues. The sample here was PBMCs, taken before or after stereotactic body radiation therapy (not recorded which). The clonotype comes from a donor aged 50 or older with non-small cell lung cancer. The chain has TRBV6-1 and TRBJ1-5; D is possibly TRBD1 (5 bases). Here the CDR3 DNA reads TGTGCCAGCTCCAAGGGGAGCAATCAGCCCCAGCATTTT. This codes for CASSKGSNQPQHF.